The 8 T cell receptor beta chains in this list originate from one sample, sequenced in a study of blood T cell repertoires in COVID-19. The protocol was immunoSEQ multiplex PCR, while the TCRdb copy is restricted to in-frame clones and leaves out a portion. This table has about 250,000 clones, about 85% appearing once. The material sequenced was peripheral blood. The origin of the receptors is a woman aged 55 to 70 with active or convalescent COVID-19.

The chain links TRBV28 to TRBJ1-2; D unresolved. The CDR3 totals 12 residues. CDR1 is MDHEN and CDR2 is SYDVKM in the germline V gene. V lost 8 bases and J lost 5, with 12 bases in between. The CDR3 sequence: CASRNNQYGYTF. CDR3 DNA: TGTGCCAGCCGAAATAACCAGTATGGCTACACCTTC.

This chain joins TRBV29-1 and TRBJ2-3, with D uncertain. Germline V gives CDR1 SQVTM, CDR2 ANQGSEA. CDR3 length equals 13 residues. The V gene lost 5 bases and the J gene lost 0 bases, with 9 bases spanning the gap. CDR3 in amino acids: CSVTAESTDTQYF. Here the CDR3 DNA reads TGCAGCGTTACGGCGGAGAGCACAGATACGCAGTATTTT.

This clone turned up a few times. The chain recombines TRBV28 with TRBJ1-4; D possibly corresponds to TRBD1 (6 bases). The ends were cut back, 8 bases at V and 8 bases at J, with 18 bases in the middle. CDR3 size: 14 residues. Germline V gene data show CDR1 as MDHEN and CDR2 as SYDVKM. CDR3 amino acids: CASLPVDREEKLFF. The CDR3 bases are TGTGCCAGCCTACCCGTGGACAGAGAGGAAAAACTGTTTTTT.

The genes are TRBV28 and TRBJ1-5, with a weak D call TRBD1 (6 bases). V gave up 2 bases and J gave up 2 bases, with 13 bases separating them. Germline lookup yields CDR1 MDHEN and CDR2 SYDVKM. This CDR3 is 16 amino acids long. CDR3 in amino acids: CASSLPGGLGNQPQHF. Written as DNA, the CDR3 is TGTGCCAGCAGTTTACCGGGGGGCTTGGGCAATCAGCCCCAGCATTTT. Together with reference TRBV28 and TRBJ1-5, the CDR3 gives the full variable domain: DVKVTQSSRYLVKRTGEKVFLECVQDMDHENMFWYRQDPGLGLRLIYFSYDVKMKEKGDIPEGYSVSREKKERFSLILESASTNQTSMYLCASSLPGGLGNQPQHFGDGTRLSIL.

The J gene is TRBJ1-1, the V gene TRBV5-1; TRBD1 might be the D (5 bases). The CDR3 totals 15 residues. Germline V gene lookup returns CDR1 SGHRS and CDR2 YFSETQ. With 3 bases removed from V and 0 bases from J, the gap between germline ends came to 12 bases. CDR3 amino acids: CASSSGSAMNTEAFF. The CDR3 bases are TGCGCCAGCAGCTCAGGGTCCGCGATGAACACTGAAGCTTTCTTT.

CDR3 DNA: TGTGCCAGCAGCTCCGCCCCGGGGGGCAATGAGCAGTTCTTC. It is translated as CASSSAPGGNEQFF. The chain combines TRBV7-8 with TRBJ2-1; 7 bases align to TRBD2. V shed 4 bases, J shed 6 bases, and the junction held 6 bases outside the gene matches. Germline CDR1 SGHVS, CDR2 FQNEAQ. The CDR3 runs to 14 residues.

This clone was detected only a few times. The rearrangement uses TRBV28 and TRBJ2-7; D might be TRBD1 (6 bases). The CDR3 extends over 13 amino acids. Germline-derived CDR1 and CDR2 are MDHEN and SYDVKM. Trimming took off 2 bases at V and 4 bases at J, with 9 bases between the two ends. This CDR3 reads CASSLDRRYEQYV. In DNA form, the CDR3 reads TGTGCCAGCAGTTTAGACAGGAGATACGAGCAGTACGTC.

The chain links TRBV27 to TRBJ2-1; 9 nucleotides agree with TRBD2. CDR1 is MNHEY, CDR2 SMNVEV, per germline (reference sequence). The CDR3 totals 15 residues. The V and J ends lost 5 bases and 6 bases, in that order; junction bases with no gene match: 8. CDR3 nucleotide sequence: TGTGCCAGCAGTCCTCTAGCGGGATATCGCAATGAGCAGTTCTTC. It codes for CASSPLAGYRNEQFF.